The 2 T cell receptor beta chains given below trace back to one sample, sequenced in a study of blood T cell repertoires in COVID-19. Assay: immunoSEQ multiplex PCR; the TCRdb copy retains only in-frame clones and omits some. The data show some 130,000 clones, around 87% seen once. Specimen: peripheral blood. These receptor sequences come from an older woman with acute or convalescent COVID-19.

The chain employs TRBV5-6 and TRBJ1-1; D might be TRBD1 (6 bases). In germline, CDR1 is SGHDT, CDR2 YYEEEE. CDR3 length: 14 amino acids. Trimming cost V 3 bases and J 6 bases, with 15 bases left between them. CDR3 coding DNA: TGTGCCAGCAGCTGGGGGCATGGAATCTCTGAAGCTTTCTTT. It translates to CASSWGHGISEAFF.

CDR3 in amino acids: CASSPYGVSYEQYF. The CDR3 DNA is TGTGCCAGCAGCCCTTACGGGGTCTCCTACGAGCAGTACTTC. The chain employs TRBV28 and TRBJ2-7; TRBD2 might be the D (5 bases). V gave up 6 bases and J gave up 0 bases, with 12 bases separating them. The germline CDR1 and CDR2 sequences are MDHEN and SYDVKM. The CDR3 is 14 amino acids.